Presented here are 20 T cell receptor beta chains from one specimen sequenced in a study of response to subunit inactivated influenza vaccine. TCRdb called the RT-PCR reads again in MiXCR, with one record for every CDR3 protein. The sample holds hundreds of thousands of distinct CDR3 sequences, 14% seen once. This material consisted of PBMCs from blood, taken 14 to 15 days before vaccination. These receptors were collected from a middle-aged man who received an inactivated influenza vaccine.

The chain recombines TRBV7-2 with TRBJ2-1; the D call may be TRBD1 or TRBD2 (5 bases each). V was pared by 5 bases and J by 9 bases, with 17 bases between. This CDR3 spans 14 amino acids. Germline V gene data show CDR1 as SGHTA and CDR2 as FQGNSA. The CDR3 loop reads CASSAMGRVGEQFF. CDR3 nucleotides: TGTGCCAGCAGCGCGATGGGGCGGGTGGGTGAGCAGTTCTTC.

This clonotype showed up just a few times. The rearrangement joins TRBV24-1 to TRBJ2-1; D not certain. The germline V and J ends were trimmed by 3 bases and 4 bases, with 21 bases remaining between them. The CDR3 spans 18 residues. The V gene's germline CDR1 is KGHDR and CDR2 SFDVKD. CDR3 nucleotides: TGTGCCACCAGTGATACGCAAGTCTTGTCAGGCTCATACAATGAGCAGTTCTTC. Its translation: CATSDTQVLSGSYNEQFF.

This clonotype came up a few times. This chain connects TRBV20-1 to TRBJ2-3, with TRBD1 as a possible D gene (5 bases). Germline CDR1 is DFQATT and CDR2 is SNEGSKA (reference sequence). With 2 bases removed from V and 4 bases from J, the gap between germline ends came to 19 bases. The CDR3 spans 16 residues. The CDR3 is CSARWARVVGPDTQYF. The DNA of the CDR3 is TGCAGTGCTAGATGGGCCAGGGTTGTGGGCCCAGATACGCAGTATTTT.

The rearrangement links TRBV6-2 or TRBV6-3 to TRBJ2-1; tentative D call: TRBD1 (5 bases). The CDR3 extends over 12 amino acids. Trimming removed 7 bases from V and 8 bases from J, with 12 bases in between. Germline CDR1 MNHEY, CDR2 SVGEGT. For the CDR3, the DNA is TGTGCCAGCACCGACAGACTCGATGAGCAGTTCTTC. Translation gives CASTDRLDEQFF.

The table lists this clonotype with a few counts. The chain has TRBV4-3 and TRBJ2-3, with D possibly being TRBD1 (5 bases). Germline CDR1 and CDR2: LGHNA and YSLEER. The CDR3 covers 16 residues. The V gene lost 1 base and the J gene lost 11 bases, with 22 bases spanning the gap. For the CDR3, the DNA is TGCGCCAGCAGCCAAGTGGAAGGGGCCCCTCGGTTTGGGCAGTATTTT. The encoded protein is CASSQVEGAPRFGQYF.

This clonotype has only a few counts. The V call is TRBV20-1, the J call TRBJ2-1; the D gene is possibly TRBD2 (5 bases). V shed 5 bases and J shed 8 bases, with 13 bases lying between them. The CDR3 runs 12 residues. Germline CDR1 DFQATT, CDR2 SNEGSKA (reference sequence). CDR3 in amino acids: CSAPRGSYEQFF. DNA of the CDR3: TGCAGTGCTCCTAGAGGGAGTTATGAGCAGTTCTTC.

This clonotype has just a few counts. This chain uses TRBV6-4 with TRBJ2-5, with D maybe TRBD1 (5 bases). The CDR3 has 16 amino acids. V lost 8 bases, J lost 3 bases, and 22 bases lay in between. From germline, CDR1 is MRHNA and CDR2 SNTAGT. DNA of the CDR3: TGTGCCAGCGACCGAAGATGTTGGCTAGGGGAAGAGACCCAGTACTTC. This translates into CASDRRCWLGEETQYF.

V and J are TRBV6-4 and TRBJ1-1; D remains unclear. Trimming removed 4 bases at V and 0 bases at J, with 6 bases between. The length of the CDR3 is 13 residues. Germline CDR1 reads MRHNA; CDR2 reads SNTAGT. The CDR3 reads CASSVRLNTEAFF. The CDR3 coding sequence is TGTGCCAGCAGTGTCCGCCTGAACACTGAAGCTTTCTTT.

DNA of the CDR3: TGCGCCAGCAGCCAGACCGCCGGGACAAGGGAGACCCAGTACTTC. It encodes CASSQTAGTRETQYF. The chain is built from TRBV4-3 and TRBJ2-5, with a weak D call TRBD1 (6 bases). Germline V gene sequence: CDR1 LGHNA, CDR2 YSLEER. Trimming took off 3 bases at V and 5 bases at J, with 16 bases between the two ends. The CDR3 sequence is 15 residues long.

This chain uses TRBV7-6 with TRBJ2-7, with TRBD1 as a possible D gene (6 bases). The CDR3 runs 15 residues. Germline V gene data show CDR1 as SGHVS and CDR2 as FNYEAQ. V was cut by 1 base and J by 1 base, with 11 bases left in between. CDR3 region: CASSLETGRSYEQYF. CDR3 bases: TGTGCCAGCAGCTTAGAAACAGGGCGGTCCTACGAGCAGTACTTC.

This clonotype was seen many times. This chain links TRBV20-1 with TRBJ2-1; TRBD2 matches at 9 bases. The CDR3 is made up of 15 amino acids. V trimming: 0 bases; J trimming: 7 bases; junction bases outside the gene matches: 7. The germline CDR1 and CDR2 sequences are DFQATT and SNEGSKA (reference sequence). CDR3 protein: CSARDPLAGQNEQFF. The CDR3 bases are TGCAGTGCTAGAGATCCCCTAGCGGGGCAGAATGAGCAGTTCTTC.

There are a few counts of this clonotype. The chain recombines TRBV6-6 with TRBJ1-2; D is uncertain. The CDR3 totals 11 residues. The germline CDR1 and CDR2 sequences are MNHNY and SVGAGI (reference sequence). V was cut by 8 bases and J by 4 bases, with 8 bases left in between. CDR3 DNA sequence: TGTGCCAGCGGGCCATTCTATGGCTACACCTTC. It translates to CASGPFYGYTF.

A few counts support this clonotype. The V call is TRBV6-1, the J call TRBJ2-3; D gene ambiguous. The germline V gene has CDR1 MNHNS and CDR2 SASEGT. The CDR3 covers 11 residues. V lost 3 bases and J 5 bases, leaving 3 bases between the germline ends. The CDR3, as DNA: TGTGCCAGCAGTGACTTAGATACGCAGTATTTT. Its protein is CASSDLDTQYF.

This sequence joins TRBV7-9 and TRBJ2-1; a weak D match, TRBD2 (6 bases). CDR3 size: 16 residues. V lost 4 bases, J lost 0 bases, and 13 bases lay in between. The germline V gene encodes CDR1 SEHNR and CDR2 FQNEAQ (reference sequence). Written as DNA, the CDR3 is TGTGCCAGCAGCTCAAGACTAGATAGCTCCTACAATGAGCAGTTCTTC. This encodes CASSSRLDSSYNEQFF.

V gene TRBV11-1 combines with J gene TRBJ2-1; the D is unclear. The germline V gene has CDR1 SGHAT and CDR2 FQDESV (reference sequence). This CDR3 is built from 18 residues. V lost 1 base to trimming and J lost 4 bases, with 20 bases between them. For the CDR3, the DNA is TGTGCCAGCAGCTTAGTTCCGGGTAGCCCCTTCAAGTACAATGAGCAGTTCTTC. Amino acid sequence: CASSLVPGSPFKYNEQFF.

This clonotype was counted a few times. This sequence joins TRBV2 and TRBJ2-1; 11 nucleotides match TRBD2. J gave up 9 bases and V 5 bases, and 6 bases lay outside the gene matches. This CDR3 comprises 14 residues. From germline, CDR1 is SNHLY and CDR2 FYNNEI. This CDR3 reads CASSQLAGESEQFF. The DNA of the CDR3 is TGTGCCAGCAGTCAACTAGCGGGGGAAAGTGAGCAGTTCTTC.

V and J are TRBV20-1 and TRBJ2-3; 11 nucleotides line up with TRBD2. Trimming cost V 5 bases and J 3 bases; bases outside gene matches: 7. Looked up from germline, CDR1 is DFQATT and CDR2 is SNEGSKA (reference sequence). The CDR3 is 15 residues long. The CDR3 bases are TGCAGTGCTTACCGACTAGCGGGAATAACAGATACGCAGTATTTT. It is translated as CSAYRLAGITDTQYF.

CDR3: CSAREGEGYNEQFF. The DNA for the CDR3 is TGCAGTGCTAGAGAGGGGGAAGGGTACAATGAGCAGTTCTTC. The V gene is TRBV20-1, the J gene TRBJ2-1; D is tentatively TRBD1 or TRBD2 (5 bases each). The CDR3 is 14 residues long. CDR1 DFQATT and CDR2 SNEGSKA come from the germline V gene (reference sequence). Trimming stripped 0 bases from V and 4 bases from J, with 10 bases between.

This clonotype has just a few counts. V and J are TRBV27 and TRBJ1-4; 7 bases fit TRBD1. The CDR3 has 13 amino acids. J gave up 4 bases and V 10 bases, and 6 bases lay outside the gene matches. The germline gives CDR1 MNHEY, CDR2 SMNVEV (reference sequence). This chain's CDR3 is CATQGGGNEKLFF. The CDR3 bases are TGTGCCACACAAGGGGGCGGTAATGAAAAACTGTTTTTT.

In its sample, this clonotype was seen a few times. The chain is built from TRBV12-3 or TRBV12-4 and TRBJ1-2, with D possibly matching TRBD1 (6 bases). The CDR3 covers 16 residues. V lost 3 bases, J lost 1 base, and 15 bases lay in between. CDR3 sequence (DNA): TGTGCCAGCAGTTTTCAGAACAGGGTCTTTAACTATGGCTACACCTTC. Its protein product is CASSFQNRVFNYGYTF.